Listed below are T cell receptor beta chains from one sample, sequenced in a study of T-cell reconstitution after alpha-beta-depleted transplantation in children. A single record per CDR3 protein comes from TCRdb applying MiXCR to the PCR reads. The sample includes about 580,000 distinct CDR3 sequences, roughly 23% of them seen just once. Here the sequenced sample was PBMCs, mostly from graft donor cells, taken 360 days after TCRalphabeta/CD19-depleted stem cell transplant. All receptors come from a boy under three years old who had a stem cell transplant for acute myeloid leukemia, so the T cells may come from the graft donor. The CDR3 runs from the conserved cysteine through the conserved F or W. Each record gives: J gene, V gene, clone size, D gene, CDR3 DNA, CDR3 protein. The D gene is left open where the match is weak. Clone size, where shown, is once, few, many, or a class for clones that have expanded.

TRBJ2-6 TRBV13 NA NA TGTGCCAGCAACTTGGGGGGGCGCGTCCCTGGGGCCAACGTCCTGACTTTC CASNLGGRVPGANVLTF
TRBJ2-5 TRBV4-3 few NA TGCGCCAGCAGCCAAGCTTTCGGAGGGGGAGAAGAGACCCAGTACTTC CASSQAFGGGEETQYF
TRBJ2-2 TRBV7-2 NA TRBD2 TGTGCCAGCAGTTTGAGCGGGGGCGTAACCGGGGAGCTGTTTTTT CASSLSGGVTGELFF
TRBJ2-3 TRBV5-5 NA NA TGTGCCAGCAGCGCGGCAGGGAGCACAGATACGCAGTATTTT CASSAAGSTDTQYF
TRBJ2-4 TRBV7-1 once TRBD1 TGTGCCAGCAGCTCCCATGACAGGGGCGCCTCTATAGCCAAAAACATTCAGTACTTC CASSSHDRGASIAKNIQYF
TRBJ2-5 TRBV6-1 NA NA TGTGCCAGCAGTCCGTTAGGGGGTAGAGAGACCCAGTACTTC CASSPLGGRETQYF
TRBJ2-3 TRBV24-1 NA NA TGTGCCACCAGTGCCTCCATTCAGAGCCTCACAGATACGCAGTATTTT CATSASIQSLTDTQYF
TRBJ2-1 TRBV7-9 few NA TGTGCCAGCAGCAAAACAGAGGGGGATGCGTACAATGAGCAGTTCTTC CASSKTEGDAYNEQFF
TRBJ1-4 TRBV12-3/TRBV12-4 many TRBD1 TGTGCCAGCAGTCCAGGGGGCGCGTCGGGAGAAGAAAAACTGTTTTTT CASSPGGASGEEKLFF
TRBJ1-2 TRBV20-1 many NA TGCAGTGCAAGTGGAGAGGCGGGCTACACCTTC CSASGEAGYTF
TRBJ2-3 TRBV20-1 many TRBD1 TGCAGTGCTAGAGTCCTGTTGACAGGGGACACAGATACGCAGTATTTT CSARVLLTGDTDTQYF
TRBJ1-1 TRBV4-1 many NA TGCGCCAGCAGCCAAGAGGTGGAGGTGGTGAACACTGAAGCTTTCTTT CASSQEVEVVNTEAFF
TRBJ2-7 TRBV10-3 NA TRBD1 TGTGCCATCAGGGAGACAGGGGCCTCCTACGAGCAGTACTTC CAIRETGASYEQYF